A single TCR beta chain is shown here with its context. Its target is unknown. The repertoire was sequenced with immunoSEQ multiplex PCR; TCRdb's copy has only in-frame clones and lacks some. The table records 15,000 or so clones, approximately 84% of them present only once. Exclusion of a patient followed from autoimmune disease history or systemic immunosuppression. The data stem from a study of OX40 agonist ivuxolimab in advanced cancers. Study background: Patients received intravenous ivuxolimab every 2 weeks at 0.01 to 10 mg/kg. Study-wide points: Partial responders dosed at 0.1-3.0 mg/kg displayed clonal expansion ranking among the lowest. Antigens targeted by the expanded peripheral T cells were not determined.

Germline loops: CDR1 SGDLS, CDR2 YYNGEE. Trimming shortened V by 4 bases and J by 9 bases, and 8 bases separated the two germline ends. This CDR3 comprises 11 residues. This clonotype was sampled from an adult with an advanced solid tumor such as melanoma, head and neck, liver or kidney cancer. The sample here was CD4+ or CD8+ T cells sorted from blood, taken in a trial of the OX40 agonist ivuxolimab. The chain links TRBV9 to TRBJ2-1; the D gene could be TRBD1 or TRBD2 (5 bases each). The CDR3 loop reads CASSIGTEQFF. CDR3 coding DNA: TGTGCCAGCAGCATTGGGACTGAGCAGTTCTTC.